The rows below give T cell receptor beta chains drawn from one sample of a study of blood T cell repertoires in COVID-19. The data were produced by immunoSEQ multiplex PCR, yet TCRdb's version contains in-frame clones alone and is incomplete. This table holds about 400,000 clones, just under 90% found once. The sequenced sample was PBMCs or T cells enriched from blood (not recorded which). All receptors come from a woman between 25 and 40 years old who had recovered from COVID-19. Each CDR3 is given with its conserved first and last residue. Each record gives: V gene, clone size, J gene, CDR3 length, D gene, CDR3 DNA, CDR3 protein. A D gene is named only where the DNA matches it firmly. Expanded clones get a size class; other rows say once, few or many, or leave the size out.

TRBV5-6	.	TRBJ1-5	14	.	TGTGCCAGCAGCTTGGGTGGAGTCAATCAGCCCCAGCATTTT	CASSLGGVNQPQHF
TRBV4-1	.	TRBJ1-1	16	.	TGCGCCAGCAGCCAAGATCCCAACCTGGGGGGAACTGAAGCTTTCTTT	CASSQDPNLGGTEAFF
TRBV27	.	TRBJ2-1	17	TRBD2	TGTGCCAGCAGTTTGTCGCGCAGGGCTAGCGGCGACAATGAGCAGTTCTTC	CASSLSRRASGDNEQFF
TRBV5-5	.	TRBJ2-7	13	.	TGTGCCAGCAGCCTCTACCCCGGGGACGAGCAGTACTTC	CASSLYPGDEQYF
TRBV6-2/TRBV6-3	once	TRBJ1-1	13	.	TGTGCCAGCAGTGGCCCCATAGAGGCCCCCATTTTCTTT	CASSGPIEAPIFF
TRBV19	.	TRBJ2-7	14	TRBD1	TGTGCCAGTAGCGACAGGGGCAAATCCTACGAGCAGTACTTC	CASSDRGKSYEQYF
TRBV30	once	TRBJ1-2	12	.	TGTGCCTGGAGTGTAGGGGGTTATGGCTACACCTTC	CAWSVGGYGYTF
TRBV18	once	TRBJ2-5	14	.	TGTGCCAGCTCACCACCTAGCGCGCTGGAGACCCAGTACTTC	CASSPPSALETQYF
TRBV27	.	TRBJ2-1	15	TRBD1	TGTGCCAGCAGTGCGGGGACAGGGGGGCACAATGAGCAGTTCTTC	CASSAGTGGHNEQFF
TRBV24-1	.	TRBJ1-3	18	.	TGTGCCACCAGTGATGGGTCTCCTAGTCTCAACTCTGGAAACACCATATATTTT	CATSDGSPSLNSGNTIYF
TRBV7-2	.	TRBJ2-3	15	TRBD2	TGTGCCAGCAGCTTTCGGGCGGGGGACACAGATACGCAGTATTTT	CASSFRAGDTDTQYF
TRBV7-2	.	TRBJ2-1	15	TRBD1	TGTGCCAGCAGCTTATCCCCTACAGGGGGCCCTGAGCAGTTCTTC	CASSLSPTGGPEQFF
TRBV5-1	once	TRBJ2-2	16	.	TGCGCCAGCAGCGGTAGGGCGGGTCTAAACACCGGGGAGCTGTTTTTT	CASSGRAGLNTGELFF
TRBV9	.	TRBJ1-2	14	.	TGTGCCAGCAGCGAAGGTTCGGGGACTTATGGCTACACCTTC	CASSEGSGTYGYTF
TRBV5-4	.	TRBJ2-6	18	TRBD1	TGTGCCAGCAGCGTGAAGGTCCGAGGGGGCGCTGGGGCCAACGTCCTGACTTTC	CASSVKVRGGAGANVLTF
TRBV11-2	.	TRBJ2-1	15	.	TGTGCCAGCAGCTTAGTCACCGAGTCCTACAATGAGCAGTTCTTC	CASSLVTESYNEQFF
TRBV30	.	TRBJ1-6	13	.	TGTGCCTGGACATCCTCCTATAATTCACCCCTCCACTTT	CAWTSSYNSPLHF
TRBV12-5	.	TRBJ1-1	18	.	TGTGCTAGTGGTTTGGTAGTCTACGGACAAAAAAGAAACACTGAAGCTTTCTTT	CASGLVVYGQKRNTEAFF
TRBV6-5	.	TRBJ2-3	14	TRBD2	TGTGCCAGCGGGACTAGCGGGATTGCAGATACGCAGTATTTT	CASGTSGIADTQYF
TRBV19	.	TRBJ2-7	12	TRBD2	TGTGCCAGTAGTCTAGGACTAGGCGAGCAGTACTTC	CASSLGLGEQYF
TRBV25-1	.	TRBJ2-6	17	.	TGTGCCAGCAGTGAATCAGTACTAGACTCTGGGGCCAACGTCCTGACTTTC	CASSESVLDSGANVLTF
TRBV28	.	TRBJ2-3	14	.	TGTGCCAGCAGTTCATCGGGACTGATAGATACGCAGTATTTT	CASSSSGLIDTQYF
TRBV9	.	TRBJ2-1	13	TRBD2	TGTGCCAGCAGCGTAGTGAGCGGGGGGCCAGGGGTCTTC	CASSVVSGGPGVF
TRBV19	once	TRBJ1-6	15	TRBD1	TGTGCCAGTGGGACAGGGATCTTCACCGGTTCACCCCTCCACTTT	CASGTGIFTGSPLHF
TRBV29-1	.	TRBJ2-5	13	TRBD1	TGCAGCAAAATCGGGACAGGGAAAGAGACCCAGTACTTC	CSKIGTGKETQYF
TRBV9	.	TRBJ2-3	15	TRBD1	TGTGCCAGCAGCGTAGATCAGGGGGGCACAGATACGCAGTATTTT	CASSVDQGGTDTQYF
TRBV12-3/TRBV12-4	.	TRBJ2-7	13	.	TGTGCCAGCAGCCTTACAGGGCCCTACGAGCAGTACTTC	CASSLTGPYEQYF
TRBV21-1	.	TRBJ2-2	17	.	TGTGCCAGCAGCACTCCCTACGGAATTATTGGACAGGGGAAGCTGTTTTTT	CASSTPYGIIGQGKLFF
TRBV18	.	TRBJ1-5	17	TRBD1	TGTGCCAGCTCATCTCAACAGGGGTTTCCTCGCAATCAGCCCCAGCATTTT	CASSSQQGFPRNQPQHF
TRBV11-2	few	TRBJ1-1	14	TRBD1	TGTGCCAGCAGCTACACAGGGGGCGTCACTGAAGCTTTCTTT	CASSYTGGVTEAFF
TRBV7-9	once	TRBJ2-7	14	.	TGTGCCAGCAGCTTTCGCGGGTCTAAGAACGAGCAGTACTTC	CASSFRGSKNEQYF
TRBV7-2	.	TRBJ2-7	14	TRBD1	TGTGCCAGCAGCGAGACAGGGGTGCTCTACGAGCAGTACTTC	CASSETGVLYEQYF
TRBV11-1	.	TRBJ2-2	15	TRBD1	TGTGCCAGCAGCTCCCCGACAGGGGTCACCGGGGAGCTGTTTTTT	CASSSPTGVTGELFF
TRBV4-1	once	TRBJ2-2	12	.	TGCGCCAGCAAGGGGCACACCGGGGAGCTGTTTTTT	CASKGHTGELFF
TRBV6-5	.	TRBJ1-1	12	.	TGTGCCAGTACCCGGTTGAACACTGAAGCTTTCTTT	CASTRLNTEAFF
TRBV5-5	once	TRBJ2-1	14	TRBD1	TGTGCCAGCAGCATTTGGACAGGGTCGCGAGAGCAGTTCTTC	CASSIWTGSREQFF
TRBV7-2	.	TRBJ1-3	15	.	TGTGCCAGCAGCTTAGGACGCCCGGGTGGAAACACCATATATTTT	CASSLGRPGGNTIYF
TRBV29-1	.	TRBJ2-5	14	.	TGCAGCGTCCCCCGAGTTGGAGGGCAAGAGACCCAGTACTTC	CSVPRVGGQETQYF
TRBV5-4	.	TRBJ1-1	14	.	TGTGCCAGCAGCTTCGACAGGTGGAACACTGAAGCTTTCTTT	CASSFDRWNTEAFF
TRBV18	.	TRBJ1-1	14	.	TGTGCCAGCTCACCCCAGGGCGGTGGCACTGAAGCTTTCTTT	CASSPQGGGTEAFF
TRBV4-3	.	TRBJ1-1	12	.	TGCGCCAGCAGCCTACAACAGGGTGAAGCTTTCTTT	CASSLQQGEAFF
TRBV30	few	TRBJ1-2	13	.	TGTGCCTGGAGTGTAGGAGGTTTCTATGGCTACACCTTC	CAWSVGGFYGYTF
TRBV7-2	.	TRBJ2-7	16	TRBD2	TGTGCCAGCAGCTTAGTTGGGACTAGCCCACCCTACGAGCAGTACTTC	CASSLVGTSPPYEQYF
TRBV6-6	.	TRBJ1-5	13	.	TGTGCCAGCAGTTACTCCGGGGAGGGGCCCCAGCATTTT	CASSYSGEGPQHF
TRBV7-9	.	TRBJ2-1	14	TRBD2	TGTGCCACACGGACTAGCGGGGGGTTCGATGAGCAGTTCTTC	CATRTSGGFDEQFF
TRBV4-2	.	TRBJ2-5	13	.	TGTGCCAGCAGCCAGGAGGTTTTAGAGACCCAGTACTTC	CASSQEVLETQYF
TRBV6-5	.	TRBJ1-1	16	TRBD1	TGTGCCAGCAGTTCCCCCGGGACAGGGTTGAACACTGAAGCTTTCTTT	CASSSPGTGLNTEAFF
TRBV28	.	TRBJ2-3	15	.	TGTGCCAGCAGCTCCGAGGAGGGGCGCACAGATACGCAGTATTTT	CASSSEEGRTDTQYF
TRBV11-2	.	TRBJ2-7	16	TRBD1	TGTGCCAGCAGCTCACCAGACAGGGGGTCTCCTTACGAGCAGTACTTC	CASSSPDRGSPYEQYF
TRBV5-1	.	TRBJ2-5	18	TRBD2	TGCGCCAGCAGCTTGGTTACTAGCGGGAGGGCCCTCCAAGAGACCCAGTACTTC	CASSLVTSGRALQETQYF
TRBV27	.	TRBJ2-7	13	.	TGTGCCAGCAGTTTAGCCGGGTCCTACGAGCAGTACTTC	CASSLAGSYEQYF
TRBV7-8	.	TRBJ1-2	12	.	TGTGCCAGCAGCCATCCCCTTCGTGGCTACACCTTC	CASSHPLRGYTF